The rows below give T cell receptor beta chains drawn from one sample of a study of cytomegalovirus exposure and HLA in healthy donors. TCRdb's copy holds only in-frame clones and misses some; the assay was immunoSEQ multiplex PCR. The sample shows approximately 140,000 clones, roughly 80% of them seen only once. Sequencing was done on a sample of PBMCs. The source of these receptors is a girl aged 2 to 10 in good health and CMV-seronegative. The CDR3 runs from the conserved cysteine through the conserved F or W. The D gene is left open where the match is weak. Some rows mark clone size as missing; the rest say once, few, many or name a class of expanded clone.

TRBV6-1	.	.	TRBJ1-6	TGTGCCAGCAGTGTTACAGGGTTTGGTTCACCCCTCCACTTT	CASSVTGFGSPLHF
TRBV7-7	.	TRBD1	TRBJ1-1	TGTGCCAGCAGCTTAGGGGACAGACCCAGCTATGAAGCTTTCTTT	CASSLGDRPSYEAFF
TRBV5-1	.	.	TRBJ2-5	TGCGCCAGCAGCTGGGGGGACAGAACTTACCAAGAGACCCAGTACTTC	CASSWGDRTYQETQYF
TRBV18	.	TRBD2	TRBJ2-5	TGTGCCAGCTCACCACAGGGAACCTGGTCTAGCGGGACCCAAGAGACCCAGTACTTC	CASSPQGTWSSGTQETQYF
TRBV4-1	.	.	TRBJ2-7	TGCGCCAGCAGCCCTCACGGCGGGTCCTACGAGCAGTACTTC	CASSPHGGSYEQYF
TRBV6-5	.	.	TRBJ1-3	TGTGCCAGCAGTAACAGGGTTCCTACTGGAAACACCATATATTTT	CASSNRVPTGNTIYF
TRBV5-1	few	TRBD1	TRBJ2-1	TGCGCCAGCAGCCTTCCGGGACAGGCCAATGAGCAGTTCTTC	CASSLPGQANEQFF
TRBV5-4	once	.	TRBJ2-3	TGTGCCAGCAGCTTGGTAAGGCCCGCGGGCACAGATACGCAGTATTTT	CASSLVRPAGTDTQYF
TRBV18	.	.	TRBJ1-2	TGTGCCAGCTCACCACCCGGCGGCGGCTACACCTTC	CASSPPGGGYTF
TRBV12-5	.	TRBD1	TRBJ1-2	TGTGCTAGTGCCCCCCCTCCACAGGGGGCGCAGGGGTATGGCTACACCTTC	CASAPPPQGAQGYGYTF
TRBV29-1	.	.	TRBJ1-1	TGCAGCGAAAGGGGGGGGAAGGACACTGAAGCTTTCTTT	CSERGGKDTEAFF
TRBV7-9	.	TRBD1	TRBJ1-4	TGTGCCAGCAGCCCCTGGACAGGGGGCTTTGAAAAACTGTTTTTT	CASSPWTGGFEKLFF
TRBV30	.	TRBD2	TRBJ2-7	TGTGCCTGGAGTGTACAAGCGGGAGGGACCTACGAGCAGTACTTC	CAWSVQAGGTYEQYF
TRBV5-1	.	.	TRBJ2-5	TGCGCCAGCAGCTTGGCCGTCCTCAGGGGTGGCCAAGAGACCCAGTACTTC	CASSLAVLRGGQETQYF
TRBV5-8	.	.	TRBJ2-1	TGTGCCAGCATTATCCTAGGAGGGGGCGACTCCTACAATGAGCAGTTCTTC	CASIILGGGDSYNEQFF
TRBV4-1	.	.	TRBJ2-5	TGCGCCAGCAGCAACCAGGGTTCTGAGGAGACCCAGTACTTC	CASSNQGSEETQYF
TRBV7-2	.	.	TRBJ1-6	TGTGCCAGCGCATTACTGGGTTGGCCAGGGAACTCCTATAATTCACCCCTCCACTTT	CASALLGWPGNSYNSPLHF
TRBV27	.	.	TRBJ2-7	TGTGCCAGCAGCCTCCGGGGAACCTACGAGCAGTACTTC	CASSLRGTYEQYF
TRBV6-5	.	.	TRBJ2-5	TGTGCCAGCAGTCCAGGGAAATTTAAAGAGACCCAGTACTTC	CASSPGKFKETQYF
TRBV7-7	.	TRBD1	TRBJ2-7	TGTGCCAGCAGCCCGGGACAGGTCCACGAGCAGTACTTC	CASSPGQVHEQYF
TRBV10-3	.	TRBD1	TRBJ2-1	TGTGCCATCGGAATTACAGGGGACGGTGAGCAGTTCTTC	CAIGITGDGEQFF
TRBV27	.	.	TRBJ2-7	TGTGCCAGCAGTTTAAGACACACCTACGAGCAGTACTTC	CASSLRHTYEQYF
TRBV27	.	TRBD1	TRBJ1-2	TGTGCCAGCCTAGGGGGCGCAGATGGCTACACCTTC	CASLGGADGYTF
TRBV27	.	.	TRBJ2-1	TGTGCCAGCAGTTTATCGATGGTAGGTGGCGGGGGACACTACAATGAGCAGTTCTTC	CASSLSMVGGGGHYNEQFF
TRBV5-4	.	TRBD2	TRBJ2-3	TGTGCCAGCAGCTTTTTAGCGGGGGAGGATACGCAGTATTTT	CASSFLAGEDTQYF
TRBV27	.	.	TRBJ2-3	TGTGCCAGCAGTTTGACAGGCACAGATACGCAGTATTTT	CASSLTGTDTQYF
TRBV27	.	TRBD1	TRBJ2-7	TGTGCCAGCAGAGCCGGGACAGGGGGCTTCTACGAGCAGTACTTC	CASRAGTGGFYEQYF
TRBV10-3	.	TRBD2	TRBJ2-5	TGTGCCATCAGAGATAGCGGGGGGCAAGAGACCCAGTACTTC	CAIRDSGGQETQYF
TRBV9	.	.	TRBJ1-4	TGTGCCAGCAGCGTAGGGACACCCCCCGGGGGACTTAATGAAAAACTGTTTTTT	CASSVGTPPGGLNEKLFF
TRBV15	.	TRBD1	TRBJ2-1	TGTGCCACCAGCAGAGAACGGGGACAGTGGAACGGTGAGCAGTTCTTC	CATSRERGQWNGEQFF
TRBV9	.	TRBD1	TRBJ2-1	TGTGCCAGCAGCGTAGCGGCAGGGGGCTCCTACAATGAGCAGTTCTTC	CASSVAAGGSYNEQFF
TRBV15	.	TRBD2	TRBJ2-7	TGTGCCACCAGCAGAGGCGGGGGGGTTTGGAAGCAGTACTTC	CATSRGGGVWKQYF
TRBV19	few	.	TRBJ1-1	TGTGCCAGTAGTGCCCCCGAGGACACTGAAGCTTTCTTT	CASSAPEDTEAFF
TRBV4-1	.	.	TRBJ1-4	TGCGCCAGCAGCCCTTACAGGGCAACTAATGAAAAACTGTTTTTT	CASSPYRATNEKLFF
TRBV28	.	.	TRBJ1-4	TGTGCCAGCAGCCCCACAGGGTTCACTAATGAAAAACTGTTTTTT	CASSPTGFTNEKLFF
TRBV6-5	.	.	TRBJ2-7	TGTGCCAGCAGTACCATCTCGGGTCTAAGGGGCGAGCAGTACTTC	CASSTISGLRGEQYF
TRBV18	once	.	TRBJ1-5	TGTGCCAGCTCAACTACGACGCCTGACAATCAGCCCCAGCATTTT	CASSTTTPDNQPQHF
TRBV18	.	TRBD2	TRBJ2-1	TGTGCCAGCTCACCACCGGGAGCGGGAGGCTCCTACAATGAGCAGTTCTTC	CASSPPGAGGSYNEQFF
TRBV20-1	.	TRBD1	TRBJ1-2	TGCAGTGCTGGACAGGTTTGGGGCTACACCTTC	CSAGQVWGYTF
TRBV4-2	.	TRBD1	TRBJ1-5	TGTGCCAGCAGCCAAGAGATGGGACAGATTAATCAGCCCCAGCATTTT	CASSQEMGQINQPQHF